The 13 T cell receptor beta chains below all came from one sample that was sequenced in a study of blood T cell repertoires in COVID-19 (TCRdb year 2020). Receptor libraries were prepared by the immunoSEQ multiplex PCR assay. Drawn from immuneACCESS, this table holds only the in-frame rearrangements with V and J called that TCRdb kept. Clones are partly lost; checked studies trace under half to an unresolved V gene and leave the rest unexplained. The sample has 470,000 or so clones on record, roughly nine tenths of them singletons. The leading ten clones occupy almost 2% of the sample. The material sequenced was PBMCs or T cells enriched from blood (not recorded which). The source is a woman aged 18-35 years with acute COVID-19.

The chain uses TRBV6-2 or TRBV6-3 and TRBJ2-1; TRBD1 aligns across 12 bases. Germline V lookup: CDR1 MNHEY, CDR2 SVGEGT. With V trimmed by 4 bases and J by 2 bases, 6 bases remained unmatched. The CDR3 runs 17 residues. CDR3 sequence (DNA): TGTGCCAGCAGTTGGAAGGGACAGGGGGCCGCCTACAATGAGCAGTTCTTC. Amino acids: CASSWKGQGAAYNEQFF.

This clone was picked up a small number of times. The chain employs TRBV6-5 and TRBJ2-5, with 7 nucleotides matching TRBD1. This CDR3 has 13 residues. Trimming cost V 5 bases and J 2 bases; bases outside gene matches: 2. CDR1 is MNHEY and CDR2 is SVGAGI in the germline V gene. CDR3 nucleotide sequence: TGTGCCAGCAGTCCGGGACAGCAAGAGACCCAGTACTTC. Its protein is CASSPGQQETQYF.

V is TRBV3-1 (or the pseudogene TRBV3-2) and J is TRBJ2-7; 7 bases are a match to TRBD2. This CDR3 has 15 amino acids. Germline V lookup: CDR1 LGHDT, CDR2 YNNKEL (reference sequence). Germline trimming cut 1 base from V and 2 bases from J; bases unmatched to any gene: 5. The CDR3: CASSQARGGPYEQYF. The CDR3 DNA reads as TGTGCCAGCAGCCAAGCGCGGGGAGGGCCCTACGAGCAGTACTTC.

This chain uses TRBV2 with TRBJ2-7; D is unresolved. Trimming took off 3 bases at V and 0 bases at J, with 9 bases between the two ends. CDR3 length: 14 residues. Germline CDR1 SNHLY, CDR2 FYNNEI. The CDR3 nucleotides read TGTGCCAGCAGTGATGGCGGATCCTCCTACGAGCAGTACTTC. It specifies CASSDGGSSYEQYF.

This sequence joins TRBV10-2 and TRBJ2-7, with 8 positions matching TRBD1. The germline CDR1 and CDR2 sequences are WSHSY and SAAADI. The V segment lost 8 bases and the J segment 4 bases; nucleotides outside the gene matches: 7. This CDR3 has 13 residues. Written as DNA, the CDR3 is TGCGCCAGCGGCTTGGACAGGGCGTACGAGCAGTACTTC. Translated: CASGLDRAYEQYF.

Of note for this clone: Within the sample, other DNA sequences also encode this same CDR3. The chain uses TRBV19 and TRBJ1-2; TRBD1 aligns across 8 bases. The CDR3 extends over 14 amino acids. J gave up 2 bases and V 2 bases, and 1 base lay outside the gene matches. In germline, CDR1 is LNHDA, CDR2 SQIVND (reference sequence). In nucleotides, the CDR3 is TGTGCCAGTAGTATAAGGACAGGGAACTATGGCTACACCTTC. Amino acid sequence: CASSIRTGNYGYTF.

The V and J genes are TRBV11-2 and TRBJ2-1; a possible D gene is TRBD2 (6 bases). With 6 bases removed from V and 0 bases from J, the gap between germline ends came to 12 bases. Germline values: CDR1 SGHAT, CDR2 FQNNGV. There are 15 residues in the CDR3. CDR3 DNA: TGTGCCAGCAGTCCCTGGCGGGGCTCCTACAATGAGCAGTTCTTC. Protein: CASSPWRGSYNEQFF.

The CDR3 sequence is CASSPGQGRNGELFF. The CDR3 coding sequence is TGTGCCAGCAGCCCTGGACAGGGGAGGAACGGGGAGCTGTTTTTT. The rearrangement uses TRBV11-3 and TRBJ2-2, with 9 nucleotides matching TRBD1. CDR1 and CDR2 from the germline V gene are SGHNT and YENEEA. The CDR3 has 15 amino acids. Unmatched junction bases numbered 8, after V lost 5 bases and J lost 7 bases.

This clone was seen a few times. The V gene is TRBV11-3, the J gene TRBJ2-3; D gene unclear. This CDR3 is 14 amino acids long. V lost 1 base to trimming and J lost 2 bases, with 7 bases between them. The germline gives CDR1 SGHNT, CDR2 YENEEA. The CDR3 sequence is CASSLVPHTDTQYF. The CDR3, as DNA: TGTGCCAGCAGCTTAGTTCCACACACAGATACGCAGTATTTT.

This chain connects TRBV7-9 to TRBJ1-2; 10 nucleotides align to TRBD1. With V trimmed by 10 bases and J by 8 bases, 7 bases remained unmatched. The length of the CDR3 is 12 residues. Germline CDR1 and CDR2: SEHNR and FQNEAQ (reference sequence). CDR3 nucleotides: TGTGCCACCGGACAGGGGGTTACAGGCTACACCTTC. Protein sequence: CATGQGVTGYTF.

This chain connects TRBV4-3 to TRBJ1-3, with D hard to call. V was clipped by 4 bases and J by 0 bases, with 16 bases between them. This CDR3 spans 17 amino acids. Germline V gives CDR1 LGHNA, CDR2 YSLEER. The CDR3 here is CASSPGLGRDSGNTIYF. The CDR3 DNA reads as TGCGCCAGCAGCCCCGGGTTAGGCCGCGACTCTGGAAACACCATATATTTT.

In its sample, this clone was seen once. The same CDR3 arises from other DNA sequences in this sample as well. The genes are TRBV9 and TRBJ1-4; D not resolved. In germline, CDR1 is SGDLS, CDR2 YYNGEE. V dropped 4 bases and J dropped 0 bases, with 7 bases sitting between them. The CDR3 is made up of 14 amino acids. The CDR3 loop is CASSLRATNEKLFF. CDR3 in DNA: TGTGCCAGCAGCCTTAGAGCAACTAATGAAAAACTGTTTTTT. The full variable domain, rest sourced from reference TRBV9 and TRBJ1-4, is DSGVTQTPKHLITATGQRVTLRCSPRSGDLSVYWYQQSLDQGLQFLIQYYNGEERAKGNILERFSAQQFPDLHSELNLSSLELGDSALYFCASSLRATNEKLFFGSGTQLSVL.

V and J are TRBV19 and TRBJ1-2; 7 bases match TRBD1. V was pared by 5 bases and J by 7 bases, with 13 bases of the junction left unmatched. Per germline, CDR1 LNHDA and CDR2 SQIVND (reference sequence). This CDR3 contains 15 residues. CDR3 nucleotides: TGTGCCAGTAGTCTCCGACAGGGCAATATTGGTGGCTACACCTTC. This gives the protein CASSLRQGNIGGYTF.